This T cell receptor (beta chain) was sequenced for a study of shared clonotypes between healthy human individuals. General study findings and limits: Investigators expected sequencing depth to affect clonotype sharing among donors. Roughly 4.6% of naive CD4 clonotypes were common to a few donors.

About this clone: Its antigen remains unknown.

The CDR3 has 12 amino acids. CDR1 and CDR2 (germline): SGHAT, FQNNGV. Trimming removed 4 bases at V and 7 bases at J, with 11 bases between. This was a deep-level run. Profiling relied on immunoSEQ multiplex PCR, and the TCRdb table lists in-frame clones only, not all of them. Here the sample spans around 2.1 million clones, approximately 95% being singletons. The rearrangement uses TRBV11-2 and TRBJ2-7; D perhaps matches TRBD2 (5 bases). This TCR derives from a man aged 18 to 35 in good health. Sequencing was done on a sample of naive CD4+ T cells sorted from blood. Indicated subset: CD45RA+ positively selected. CDR3 nucleotide sequence: TGTGCCAGCAGCTCGTACCGGGGTGAGCAGTACTTC. Amino acids: CASSSYRGEQYF. Using reference TRBV11-2 and TRBJ2-7 for the parts outside the CDR3, the full variable domain is EAGVAQSPRYKIIEKRQSVAFWCNPISGHATLYWYQQILGQGPKLLIQFQNNGVVDDSQLPKDRFSAERLKGVDSTLKIQPAKLEDSAVYLCASSSYRGEQYFGPGTRLTVT.